Below are 32 T cell receptor beta chains sequenced from a single sample in a study of blood T cell repertoires in COVID-19. Assay used: immunoSEQ multiplex PCR; TCRdb lists only in-frame clones, some missing. The profile covers about 97,000 clones, with around 87% appearing a single time and around a tenth taken by the ten largest. Specimen: peripheral blood. All receptors derive from a woman aged 25 to 39 with acute or convalescent COVID-19.

This chain connects TRBV27 to TRBJ1-1; unclear D gene. This CDR3 region has 13 residues. Between the trimmed V and J ends, which lost 6 bases and 3 bases, there was a span of 11 bases. Germline assignment: CDR1 MNHEY and CDR2 SMNVEV (reference sequence). Here the CDR3 DNA reads TGTGCCAGCAGCCGCGTTTGGTACACTGAAGCTTTCTTT. This translates into CASSRVWYTEAFF.

This clone appeared once. The chain has TRBV30 and TRBJ1-1, with TRBD1 matching over 7 bases. CDR1 is GTSNPN, CDR2 SVGIG, per germline (reference sequence). Trimming cost V 5 bases and J 4 bases; bases outside gene matches: 7. This CDR3 region has 13 residues. The chain's CDR3 is CAWARGYGTEAFF. CDR3 nucleotide sequence: TGTGCCTGGGCCAGGGGGTACGGCACTGAAGCTTTCTTT.

The chain joins TRBV12-3 or TRBV12-4 to TRBJ1-4, with D perhaps TRBD1 (5 bases). The CDR3 is 13 amino acids. Trimming stripped 2 bases from V and 10 bases from J, with 11 bases between. CDR3 loop: CASSLTRGGKLFF. CDR3 nucleotide sequence: TGTGCCAGCAGTTTAACTCGGGGGGGAAAACTGTTTTTT.

This chain links TRBV15 with TRBJ1-4, with D maybe TRBD1 (5 bases). The CDR3 is 13 residues long. The V end was cut by 5 bases, the J end by 7 bases, with 11 bases between. Looked up from germline, CDR1 is LNHNV and CDR2 is YYDKDF (reference sequence). Here the CDR3 reads CATSPARVEKLFF. CDR3 bases: TGTGCCACCAGCCCGGCCAGGGTTGAAAAACTGTTTTTT.

This sequence joins TRBV7-9 and TRBJ1-3; D perhaps matches TRBD1 (6 bases). Germline V gene sequence: CDR1 SEHNR, CDR2 FQNEAQ (reference sequence). The CDR3 runs 15 residues. The germline V and J ends were trimmed by 6 bases and 4 bases, with 16 bases remaining between them. The CDR3 loop reads CASSSAGARGNTIYF. In DNA form, the CDR3 reads TGTGCCAGCAGTTCCGCGGGGGCGAGAGGAAACACCATATATTTT.

This clone was detected only once. J is TRBJ1-2 and V is TRBV24-1, with D possibly TRBD1 on 6 matching bases. Trimming stripped 4 bases from V and 8 bases from J, with 16 bases between. Germline values: CDR1 KGHDR, CDR2 SFDVKD. The CDR3 has 14 amino acids. CDR3 in DNA: TGTGCCACCAGTGAATCTACAGGGCCCCGGGGCTACACCTTC. This sequence encodes CATSESTGPRGYTF.

This chain joins TRBV28 and TRBJ1-5; TRBD1 is a possible D gene (6 bases). The CDR3 is made up of 14 amino acids. The V gene lost 7 bases and the J gene lost 5 bases, with 15 bases spanning the gap. CDR1 MDHEN and CDR2 SYDVKM come from the germline V gene. CDR3 in DNA: TGTGCCAGCATTACAGGGACCACACATCAGCCCCAGCATTTT. This encodes CASITGTTHQPQHF.

The chain links TRBV7-6 to TRBJ2-7, with a possible D match to TRBD1 (5 bases). CDR3 length: 15 amino acids. Trimming removed 3 bases from V and 3 bases from J, with 15 bases in between. Per germline, CDR1 SGHVS and CDR2 FNYEAQ. As DNA, the CDR3 is TGTGCCAGCAGCTTTGGATCAGGGTTCAGCTACGAGCAGTACTTC. Its translation: CASSFGSGFSYEQYF.

The rearrangement links TRBV5-1 to TRBJ1-1; the D gene is possibly TRBD1 (5 bases). The V gene's germline CDR1 is SGHRS and CDR2 YFSETQ. V was pared by 4 bases and J by 1 base, with 11 bases between. This CDR3 comprises 14 residues. The CDR3 bases are TGCGCCAGCAGCCAGGGCGTCGGGAACACTGAAGCTTTCTTT. It specifies CASSQGVGNTEAFF.

The chain couples TRBV24-1 to TRBJ2-7, with TRBD2 matching over 7 bases. V lost 9 bases and J lost 1; bases outside the gene matches: 5. Germline V gene lookup returns CDR1 KGHDR and CDR2 SFDVKD. The CDR3 spans 13 residues. DNA for the CDR3: TGTGCCACCTCCCCGGGGGGATCCTACGAGCAGTACTTC. Residues: CATSPGGSYEQYF.

This rearrangement joins TRBV3-1 (or the pseudogene TRBV3-2) to TRBJ1-3; maybe TRBD1 (5 bases). Germline-derived CDR1 and CDR2 are LGHDT and YNNKEL (reference sequence). Between the trimmed V and J ends, which lost 4 bases and 0 bases, there was a span of 16 bases. CDR3 size: 17 residues. CDR3 sequence (DNA): TGTGCCAGCAGCCGGAGAACAGGTCTTAGCTCTGGAAACACCATATATTTT. It encodes CASSRRTGLSSGNTIYF.

In this sample, this clone turned up a few times. The chain is built from TRBV19 and TRBJ2-2; TRBD1 matches at 7 bases. Germline-derived CDR1 and CDR2 are LNHDA and SQIVND (reference sequence). J lost 7 bases, V lost 1 base, and 3 bases had no gene match. This CDR3 is 14 amino acids long. CDR3 sequence reads: CASSIGQGIGELFF. The CDR3 DNA reads TGTGCCAGTAGTATAGGACAGGGCATCGGGGAGCTGTTTTTT.

The V call is TRBV7-8, the J call TRBJ2-7; a weak D match, TRBD1 (6 bases). Per germline, CDR1 SGHVS and CDR2 FQNEAQ. The length of the CDR3 is 13 residues. Trimming took off 3 bases at V and 1 base at J, with 7 bases between the two ends. CDR3 in amino acids: CASSLDRSYEQYF. CDR3 DNA: TGTGCCAGCAGCTTGGACAGATCCTACGAGCAGTACTTC.

The CDR3 sequence is CASMAAGFSYNEQFF. CDR3 bases: TGTGCCAGCATGGCGGCTGGCTTTTCCTACAATGAGCAGTTCTTC. The chain uses TRBV6-4 and TRBJ2-1; D remains ambiguous. Germline CDR1 MRHNA, CDR2 SNTAGT. The CDR3 has 15 amino acids. Trimming removed 7 bases from V and 1 base from J, with 14 bases in between.

This chain links TRBV28 with TRBJ1-5; 8 nucleotides align to TRBD1. The CDR3 is 15 amino acids. J lost 3 bases, V lost 1 base, and 2 bases had no gene match. CDR1 is MDHEN, CDR2 SYDVKM, per germline. CDR3 protein: CASSLSGGNNQPQHF. The CDR3 DNA follows: TGTGCCAGCAGTTTATCAGGGGGCAACAATCAGCCCCAGCATTTT.

The chain employs TRBV28 and TRBJ1-3, with a tentative D call TRBD1 (6 bases). Per the germline V gene, CDR1 is MDHEN and CDR2 is SYDVKM. The CDR3 contains 14 residues. Trimming removed 6 bases from V and 2 bases from J, with 11 bases in between. CDR3 region: CASSPGQTGNTIYF. As DNA, the CDR3 is TGTGCCAGCAGCCCGGGACAAACTGGAAACACCATATATTTT.

The rearrangement joins TRBV13 to TRBJ1-1, with D unclear. In germline, CDR1 is PRHDT, CDR2 FYEKMQ (reference sequence). The CDR3 is made up of 12 amino acids. V lost 3 bases and J lost 4, with 6 bases in between. The CDR3 nucleotides are TGTGCCAGCAGCTTTGGCCGCACTGAAGCTTTCTTT. This encodes CASSFGRTEAFF.

As DNA, the CDR3 is TGTGCCAGTACCGGGGGAGCTAATGAAAAACTGTTTTTT. This sequence encodes CASTGGANEKLFF. The rearrangement uses TRBV19 and TRBJ1-4; TRBD1 might be the D (5 bases). Germline-derived CDR1 and CDR2 are LNHDA and SQIVND (reference sequence). The V and J ends lost 7 bases and 3 bases respectively, with 9 bases between them. The CDR3 is 13 residues long.

The chain is built from TRBV28 and TRBJ2-6; 8 nucleotides agree with TRBD1. The CDR3 has 17 residues. From germline, CDR1 is MDHEN and CDR2 SYDVKM. Trimming at V came to 6 bases and at J to 4 bases, leaving 11 bases not matched to a gene. As DNA, the CDR3 is TGTGCCAGCAGAGATAGACAGGGGTCGGCAGGGGCCAACGTCCTGACTTTC. Translating gives CASRDRQGSAGANVLTF.

The chain uses TRBV5-1 and TRBJ2-7; 7 nucleotides match TRBD2. This CDR3 region has 16 residues. Germline V gene lookup returns CDR1 SGHRS and CDR2 YFSETQ. After removal of 5 bases from V and 4 bases from J, the junction contained 15 bases not matched to a gene. DNA for the CDR3: TGCGCCAGCAGTCCGACCGGGAGGAGTACGTTGTACGAGCAGTACTTC. It is translated as CASSPTGRSTLYEQYF.

The chain uses TRBV3-1 (or the pseudogene TRBV3-2) and TRBJ2-3, with a possible D match to TRBD2 (7 bases). CDR1 and CDR2 from the germline V gene are LGHDT and YNNKEL (reference sequence). The CDR3 extends over 15 amino acids. V lost 6 bases, J lost 0 bases, and 13 bases lay in between. The DNA of the CDR3 is TGTGCCAGCAGTAAAAGGGGGGGTAGCACAGATACGCAGTATTTT. Residues: CASSKRGGSTDTQYF.

The gene calls are TRBV2 and TRBJ2-3, with a weak D call TRBD1 (7 bases). This CDR3 has 11 amino acids. Per the germline V gene, CDR1 is SNHLY and CDR2 is FYNNEI. The V end lost 8 bases, the J end lost 7 bases, and 10 bases lay between the germline ends. CDR3 sequence (DNA): TGTGCCAGCGCAGGGGGGAATACGCAGTATTTT. The encoded protein is CASAGGNTQYF. The full variable domain, with the rest looked up from reference TRBV2 and TRBJ2-3, is EPEVTQTPSHQVTQMGQEVILRCVPISNHLYFYWYRQILGQKVEFLVSFYNNEISEKSEIFDDQFSVERPDGSNFTLKIRSTKLEDSAMYFCASAGGNTQYFGPGTRLTVL.

This clone was seen a single time. The chain employs TRBV28 and TRBJ1-2; TRBD1 agrees at 7 bases. Germline assignment: CDR1 MDHEN and CDR2 SYDVKM. J lost 6 bases, V lost 2 bases, and 12 bases had no gene match. This CDR3 comprises 16 residues. The CDR3 region has the DNA TGTGCCAGCAGTTTAATCGGAGGGGACAGCTTTAATGGCTACACCTTC. As protein: CASSLIGGDSFNGYTF.

The J gene is TRBJ2-4, the V gene TRBV27; 8 bases are shared with TRBD1. CDR1 is MNHEY and CDR2 is SMNVEV in the germline V gene (reference sequence). The CDR3 has 13 amino acids. J was trimmed by 7 bases and V by 5 bases; bases with no gene match: 4. CDR3: CASSPRTGNIQYF. In DNA, the CDR3 is TGTGCCAGCAGTCCCCGGACAGGGAACATTCAGTACTTC.

Written as DNA, the CDR3 is TGTGCCACCAGCAGAGTAGGCGGTGAAGATAATGAAAAACTGTTTTTT. This sequence encodes CATSRVGGEDNEKLFF. This chain uses TRBV15 with TRBJ1-4; D gene uncertain. Trimming cost V 1 base and J 4 bases, with 13 bases left between them. Germline V gives CDR1 LNHNV, CDR2 YYDKDF (reference sequence). The CDR3 is 16 residues long.

CDR3 nucleotide sequence: TGTGCCAGCAGCTCACTGGGGGGAGCTAACTATGGCTACACCTTC. This gives the protein CASSSLGGANYGYTF. The V call is TRBV5-6, the J call TRBJ1-2; maybe TRBD1 (5 bases). V dropped 3 bases and J dropped 0 bases, with 12 bases sitting between them. Germline loops: CDR1 SGHDT, CDR2 YYEEEE. This CDR3 has 15 amino acids.

The chain recombines TRBV5-6 with TRBJ1-5, with D possibly matching TRBD1 (6 bases). CDR1 and CDR2 (germline): SGHDT, YYEEEE. V dropped 3 bases and J dropped 4 bases, with 14 bases sitting between them. The CDR3 is made up of 15 amino acids. CDR3 DNA: TGTGCCAGCAGCTCCTCACCCCAGGGGAATCAGCCCCAGCATTTT. Encoded protein: CASSSSPQGNQPQHF.

The rearrangement links TRBV5-6 to TRBJ1-3, with D maybe TRBD1 (5 bases). CDR1 is SGHDT, CDR2 YYEEEE, per germline. V was pared by 3 bases and J by 2 bases, with 15 bases between. The CDR3 length is 16 residues. The CDR3 region is CASSSTGPLTGNTIYF. The CDR3 region has the DNA TGTGCCAGCAGCTCCACAGGCCCACTAACTGGAAACACCATATATTTT.

The chain joins TRBV20-1 to TRBJ2-7, with a possible D match to TRBD1 (5 bases). This CDR3 has 13 amino acids. V lost 3 bases to trimming and J lost 3 bases, with 12 bases between them. Germline CDR1 reads DFQATT; CDR2 reads SNEGSKA (reference sequence). The CDR3 nucleotides are TGCAGTGCTAGTCCCGGACATTTCTACGAGCAGTACTTC. It is translated as CSASPGHFYEQYF.

The chain combines TRBV2 with TRBJ1-2; D not certain. This CDR3 comprises 14 residues. The V end was cut by 4 bases, the J end by 4 bases, with 13 bases between. CDR1 and CDR2 from the germline V gene are SNHLY and FYNNEI. The CDR3 is CASSGPSLGYGYTF. The CDR3 region has the DNA TGTGCCAGCAGTGGGCCTTCCCTAGGCTATGGCTACACCTTC. The full variable domain, its missing parts supplied by reference TRBV2 and TRBJ1-2, is EPEVTQTPSHQVTQMGQEVILRCVPISNHLYFYWYRQILGQKVEFLVSFYNNEISEKSEIFDDQFSVERPDGSNFTLKIRSTKLEDSAMYFCASSGPSLGYGYTFGSGTRLTVV.

The chain uses TRBV4-1 and TRBJ2-7, with D possibly being TRBD2 (5 bases). CDR1 and CDR2 from the germline V gene are MGHRA and YSYEKL. The CDR3 has 15 residues. The V end lost 0 bases, the J end lost 6 bases, and 15 bases lay between the germline ends. DNA of the CDR3: TGCGCCAGCAGCCAAGAAGGAACTAGGTTAGGCGAGCAGTACTTC. Translating gives CASSQEGTRLGEQYF.

This rearrangement joins TRBV6-5 to TRBJ2-3; TRBD1 matches 9 bases. Germline V gives CDR1 MNHEY, CDR2 SVGAGI. This CDR3 has 13 residues. The J segment lost 2 bases and the V segment lost 10 bases, leaving 4 bases of the junction unmatched. The CDR3 sequence: CAIRQGDTDTQYF. The CDR3, as DNA: TGTGCCATCCGACAGGGGGACACAGATACGCAGTATTTT.